This entry describes one TCR beta chain. Its antigen is unidentified. This entry is derived from a study of siplizumab effects on memory and regulatory T cells. Study findings and constraints: The majority of clones, roughly 80-96% of proliferating CD4+ or CD8+ clones, lacked an assignable naive or memory phenotype.

Libraries were prepared by immunoSEQ multiplex PCR; TCRdb keeps only in-frame clonotypes and omits some of them. The sample yields some 100,000 clones, more than 85% seen once. Trimming removed 3 bases at V and 3 bases at J, with 14 bases between. From germline, CDR1 is SGHAT and CDR2 FQDESV (reference sequence). This CDR3 comprises 15 residues. The source of this sequence is a human donor in good health. Some clones in this sample may be carry-over from other donors' samples. Material for sequencing was CD4+ T cells sorted from blood. The chain joins TRBV11-1 to TRBJ1-1; D call uncertain. The CDR3 loop is CASSFPSQRDTEAFF. The CDR3 nucleotides read TGTGCCAGCAGCTTCCCGTCACAACGGGACACTGAAGCTTTCTTT.